Each of the 27 T cell receptor beta chains below was sequenced from the same sample in a study of response to subunit inactivated influenza vaccine. TCRdb used MiXCR to reprocess the RT-PCR reads, holding one entry per CDR3 protein. The table lists a few hundred thousand distinct CDR3 sequences, roughly 7.9% of them singletons, with around 13% in the top ten. Sequenced material: PBMCs from blood, taken around 2 years after vaccination. These receptors came from a man between 50 and 69 years old who received an inactivated influenza vaccine.

Concerning this clonotype: Sequence at one end of the junction differs from germline and may be a read error. The V and J genes are TRBV12-3 or TRBV12-4 and TRBJ2-2; either TRBD1 or TRBD2 may fit D (5 bases each). This CDR3 spans 14 amino acids. The CDR3 DNA reads TGTGCCAGCAGCCAGGGATCGAACACCGGGGAGCCGTTTTTT. Amino acid sequence: CASSQGSNTGEPFF.

A few counts support this clonotype. V and J are TRBV7-3 and TRBJ2-3; D is possibly TRBD1 or TRBD2 (5 bases each). V lost 2 bases and J 4 bases, leaving 22 bases between the germline ends. The CDR3 has 18 residues. CDR1 is SGHTA and CDR2 is FQGTGA in the germline V gene. The DNA of the CDR3 is TGTGCCAGCAGCTTACGCGCGCGGAGGACAACGCGTGCAGATACGCAGTATTTT. Amino acids: CASSLRARRTTRADTQYF.

This clonotype was observed a few times. The chain employs TRBV5-1 and TRBJ2-1; a weak D match, TRBD1 (6 bases). Germline CDR1 reads SGHRS; CDR2 reads YFSETQ. Deletions cut 4 bases from V and 7 bases from J, with 12 bases between. CDR3 length: 13 residues. This CDR3 reads CASSLGHANEQFF. DNA of the CDR3: TGCGCCAGCAGCCTGGGACACGCAAATGAGCAGTTCTTC.

V usage is TRBV6-1 and J usage is TRBJ2-1; 16 bases match TRBD2. The CDR3 is 15 amino acids. Germline V gene sequence: CDR1 MNHNS, CDR2 SASEGT. The J segment lost 7 bases and the V segment lost 8 bases, leaving 5 bases of the junction unmatched. The DNA for the CDR3 is TGTGCCAGCGAGGGGACTAGCGGGGGGGAAAATGAGCAGTTCTTC. Protein product: CASEGTSGGENEQFF.

The chain links TRBV20-1 to TRBJ1-1; no clear D gene. The CDR3 contains 13 residues. V lost 4 bases to trimming and J lost 0 bases, with 9 bases between them. CDR1 and CDR2 from the germline V gene are DFQATT and SNEGSKA (reference sequence). CDR3 nucleotide sequence: TGCAGTGCTACCAACCACATGAACACTGAAGCTTTCTTT. This codes for CSATNHMNTEAFF.

This chain links TRBV7-3 with TRBJ2-3, with a tentative D call TRBD2 (6 bases). Germline loops: CDR1 SGHTA, CDR2 FQGTGA. V gave up 2 bases and J gave up 1 base, with 13 bases separating them. This CDR3 has 16 amino acids. The CDR3 DNA sequence: TGTGCCAGCAGCTTAGGAATCCAGCGGGGCACAGATACGCAGTATTTT. Encoded protein: CASSLGIQRGTDTQYF.

This clonotype was detected only a few times. The gene calls are TRBV15 and TRBJ1-4; the D is unclear. The CDR3 is made up of 19 amino acids. With 1 base removed from V and 0 bases from J, the gap between germline ends came to 18 bases. From germline, CDR1 is LNHNV and CDR2 YYDKDF (reference sequence). CDR3 sequence (DNA): TGTGCCACCAGCAGAGTGCCGCGGACGTACGGGGCAACTAATGAAAAACTGTTTTTT. Encoded protein: CATSRVPRTYGATNEKLFF.

This clonotype has just a few counts. The chain uses TRBV24-1 and TRBJ2-2, with no clear D. Trimming left V 4 bases short and J 6 bases short, with 11 bases between. Germline CDR1 reads KGHDR; CDR2 reads SFDVKD. This CDR3 region has 14 residues. The DNA of the CDR3 is TGTGCCACCAGTGACCATGGACGGTCCGGGGAGCTGTTTTTT. Translating gives CATSDHGRSGELFF.

This clonotype has just a few counts. The rearrangement links TRBV5-1 to TRBJ2-2, with TRBD1 matching 11 bases. Germline V lookup: CDR1 SGHRS, CDR2 YFSETQ. This CDR3 has 18 residues. V trimming: 4 bases; J trimming: 3 bases; junction bases outside the gene matches: 11. The CDR3 sequence is CASSPAPGQGAHTGELFF. The CDR3 DNA sequence: TGCGCCAGCAGCCCCGCCCCCGGACAGGGGGCTCACACCGGGGAGCTGTTTTTT. The entire variable domain, with the rest obtained from reference TRBV5-1 and TRBJ2-2, is as follows: KAGVTQTPRYLIKTRGQQVTLSCSPISGHRSVSWYQQTPGQGLQFLFEYFSETQRNKGNFPGRFSGRQFSNSRSEMNVSTLELGDSALYLCASSPAPGQGAHTGELFFGEGSRLTVL.

This clonotype was counted only a few times. The chain carries TRBV9 and TRBJ2-1; 7 bases map to TRBD1. In germline, CDR1 is SGDLS, CDR2 YYNGEE. The CDR3 totals 15 residues. Trimming took 0 bases from V and 7 from J; bases not matched to a gene: 7. CDR3 coding DNA: TGTGCCAGCAGCGTAGGGTTAGGGGGCTATAATGAGCAGTTCTTC. Protein product: CASSVGLGGYNEQFF.

The table lists this clonotype with many counts. The chain's CDR3 is CSASSTGGELFF. The CDR3 region has the DNA TGCAGTGCTTCCTCGACAGGGGGGGAGCTGTTTTTT. This chain uses TRBV20-1 with TRBJ2-2, with 7 bases lining up with TRBD1. This CDR3 is built from 12 residues. CDR1 is DFQATT, CDR2 SNEGSKA, per germline (reference sequence). J lost 8 bases, V lost 5 bases, and 5 bases had no gene match.

In DNA, the CDR3 is TGTGCCAGCAGCGCAGAAGGAGGACCGGGAGACAGGGGTGCTGGGGCCAACGTCCTGACTTTC. Translated, it gives CASSAEGGPGDRGAGANVLTF. The genes are TRBV9 and TRBJ2-6, with 8 nucleotides matching TRBD1. Germline V gene sequence: CDR1 SGDLS, CDR2 YYNGEE. Trimming cost V 3 bases and J 2 bases; bases outside gene matches: 19. This CDR3 spans 21 amino acids.

This clonotype occurred many times. J is TRBJ2-1 and V is TRBV20-1, with 9 bases identical to TRBD2. Germline CDR1 is DFQATT and CDR2 is SNEGSKA (reference sequence). V lost 1 base and J lost 9; bases outside the gene matches: 10. The CDR3 sequence is 15 residues long. The CDR3: CSARVPGLARSEQFF. CDR3 in DNA: TGCAGTGCTAGAGTTCCGGGACTAGCCCGTTCTGAGCAGTTCTTC.

V gene TRBV28 combines with J gene TRBJ2-7, with no clear D. V was clipped by 4 bases and J by 3 bases, with 10 bases between them. This CDR3 comprises 13 residues. Germline V gene data show CDR1 as MDHEN and CDR2 as SYDVKM. The CDR3 sequence: CASSWSLNYEQYF. The CDR3 DNA sequence: TGTGCCAGCAGTTGGAGCCTGAACTACGAGCAGTACTTC.

The J gene is TRBJ2-3, the V gene TRBV20-1; D gene ambiguous. The CDR3 runs to 15 residues. Trimming pared 5 bases from V and 0 bases from J, leaving 15 bases between. Germline values: CDR1 DFQATT, CDR2 SNEGSKA (reference sequence). CDR3 bases: TGCAGTGCTGAAATCCGACAAACTAGCACAGATACGCAGTATTTT. Protein sequence: CSAEIRQTSTDTQYF.

This clonotype has a handful of counts. The V gene is TRBV6-2 or TRBV6-3, the J gene TRBJ2-7, with 10 bases aligning to TRBD1. CDR3 length: 15 residues. In germline, CDR1 is MNHEY, CDR2 SVGEGT. J lost 6 bases, V lost 2 bases, and 7 bases had no gene match. The CDR3 DNA is TGTGCCAGCAGTTACGTAAGGACAGGGGGTCGCGAGCAGTACTTC. Amino acid sequence: CASSYVRTGGREQYF.

The table lists this clonotype with many counts. CDR3 region: CASSPKHRVGDTQYF. The CDR3 DNA follows: TGTGCCAGCAGCCCCAAACACAGGGTAGGAGATACGCAGTATTTT. V is TRBV7-9 and J is TRBJ2-3, with a weak D call TRBD1 (6 bases). CDR1 and CDR2 (germline): SEHNR, FQNEAQ (reference sequence). V lost 5 bases, J lost 5 bases, and 17 bases lay in between. The CDR3 has 15 residues.

This clonotype was detected only a few times. The J gene is TRBJ2-7, the V gene TRBV6-1; a possible D gene is TRBD1 (6 bases). Deletions cut 5 bases from V and 2 bases from J, with 13 bases between. Germline CDR1 is MNHNS and CDR2 is SASEGT. The CDR3 has 14 amino acids. As DNA, the CDR3 is TGTGCCAGCAGTCGAACAGGGATGGCCTACGAGCAGTACTTC. This codes for CASSRTGMAYEQYF.

In this sample, this clonotype turned up a few times. CDR3 amino acids: CSARGSLANYGYTF. For the CDR3, the DNA is TGCAGTGCTAGAGGCTCGTTAGCTAACTATGGCTACACCTTC. The chain couples TRBV20-1 to TRBJ1-2; D remains ambiguous. The germline V gene encodes CDR1 DFQATT and CDR2 SNEGSKA (reference sequence). The V and J ends lost 1 base and 0 bases respectively, with 9 bases between them. This CDR3 has 14 residues.

There are a few counts of this clonotype. The chain links TRBV28 to TRBJ2-7; 7 positions agree with TRBD2. CDR3 length: 13 residues. The germline gives CDR1 MDHEN, CDR2 SYDVKM. The J segment lost 6 bases and the V segment lost 5 bases, leaving 7 bases of the junction unmatched. CDR3 sequence (DNA): TGTGCCAGCAGTATCTCCACTAGCGTCGAGCAGTACTTC. This gives the protein CASSISTSVEQYF.

This clonotype appeared many times. The J gene is TRBJ1-5, the V gene TRBV5-6; possibly TRBD1 for D (6 bases). CDR3 size: 15 residues. Per the germline V gene, CDR1 is SGHDT and CDR2 is YYEEEE. With 0 bases removed from V and 6 bases from J, the gap between germline ends came to 13 bases. The CDR3 sequence is CASSLAQGTVQPQHF. The CDR3 nucleotides are TGTGCCAGCAGCTTGGCGCAGGGGACTGTTCAGCCCCAGCATTTT.

This clonotype was counted only a few times. The genes are TRBV18 and TRBJ2-6, with D uncertain. The CDR3 runs to 17 residues. V gave up 3 bases and J gave up 1 base, with 13 bases separating them. Germline CDR1 is KGHSH and CDR2 is LQKENI. CDR3 loop: CASSPVSGVSGANVLTF. The CDR3 DNA follows: TGTGCCAGCTCACCGGTCTCTGGGGTTTCTGGGGCCAACGTCCTGACTTTC.

This clonotype came up many times. V usage is TRBV20-1 and J usage is TRBJ1-2; D uncertain. Trimming took off 3 bases at V and 4 bases at J, with 12 bases between the two ends. This CDR3 has 13 amino acids. CDR1 DFQATT and CDR2 SNEGSKA come from the germline V gene (reference sequence). In DNA form, the CDR3 reads TGCAGTGCTAGGCCTCAGTCCTCCTATGGCTACACCTTC. Its translation is CSARPQSSYGYTF.

This clonotype was recorded a few times. V and J are TRBV12-3 or TRBV12-4 and TRBJ1-4; weak D call: TRBD1 (5 bases). This CDR3 is 16 amino acids long. Trimming shortened V by 3 bases and J by 1 base, and 12 bases separated the two germline ends. The CDR3 is CASSFGGMGTNEKLFF. The CDR3 DNA sequence: TGTGCCAGCAGTTTCGGGGGGATGGGAACTAATGAAAAACTGTTTTTT.

V gene TRBV20-1 combines with J gene TRBJ2-1; D is perhaps TRBD1 (6 bases). The ends were cut back, 5 bases at V and 0 bases at J, with 14 bases in the middle. Germline CDR1 reads DFQATT; CDR2 reads SNEGSKA (reference sequence). This CDR3 spans 15 amino acids. CDR3 DNA sequence: TGCAGTGCTTATATAACAGGGAGCTCCTACAATGAGCAGTTCTTC. The encoded protein is CSAYITGSSYNEQFF.

This chain uses TRBV7-2 with TRBJ2-5; a possible D gene is TRBD1 (6 bases). V lost 1 base and J lost 1, with 7 bases in between. The CDR3 is 14 amino acids. Germline-derived CDR1 and CDR2 are SGHTA and FQGNSA. The CDR3 region is CASSLEQGQETQYF. In DNA form, the CDR3 reads TGTGCCAGCAGCTTAGAACAGGGCCAAGAGACCCAGTACTTC.

This clonotype was seen more than once but under ten times. This chain links TRBV28 with TRBJ2-1, with TRBD2 matching 9 bases. Losses at the gene ends were 4 bases for V and 6 bases for J; bases not matched to a gene: 10. CDR3 length equals 16 residues. CDR1 and CDR2 (germline): MDHEN, SYDVKM. The CDR3 region is CASSSAGGRSFNEQFF. In DNA, the CDR3 is TGTGCCAGCAGTTCCGCGGGGGGGCGTAGTTTCAATGAGCAGTTCTTC.